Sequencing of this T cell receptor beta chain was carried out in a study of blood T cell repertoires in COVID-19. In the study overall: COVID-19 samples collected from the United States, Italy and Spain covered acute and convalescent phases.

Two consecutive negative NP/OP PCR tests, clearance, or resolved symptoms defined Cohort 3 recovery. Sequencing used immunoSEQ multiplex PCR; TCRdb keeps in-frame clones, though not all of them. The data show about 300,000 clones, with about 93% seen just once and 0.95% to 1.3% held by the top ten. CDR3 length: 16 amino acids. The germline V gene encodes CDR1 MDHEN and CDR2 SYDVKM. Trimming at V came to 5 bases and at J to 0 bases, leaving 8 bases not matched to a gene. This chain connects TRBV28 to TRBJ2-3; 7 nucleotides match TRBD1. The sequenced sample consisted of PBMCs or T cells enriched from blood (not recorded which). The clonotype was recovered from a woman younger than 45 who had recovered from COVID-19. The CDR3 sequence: CASSPNRGSSTDTQYF. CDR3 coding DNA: TGTGCCAGCAGTCCTAACAGGGGATCTAGCACAGATACGCAGTATTTT.